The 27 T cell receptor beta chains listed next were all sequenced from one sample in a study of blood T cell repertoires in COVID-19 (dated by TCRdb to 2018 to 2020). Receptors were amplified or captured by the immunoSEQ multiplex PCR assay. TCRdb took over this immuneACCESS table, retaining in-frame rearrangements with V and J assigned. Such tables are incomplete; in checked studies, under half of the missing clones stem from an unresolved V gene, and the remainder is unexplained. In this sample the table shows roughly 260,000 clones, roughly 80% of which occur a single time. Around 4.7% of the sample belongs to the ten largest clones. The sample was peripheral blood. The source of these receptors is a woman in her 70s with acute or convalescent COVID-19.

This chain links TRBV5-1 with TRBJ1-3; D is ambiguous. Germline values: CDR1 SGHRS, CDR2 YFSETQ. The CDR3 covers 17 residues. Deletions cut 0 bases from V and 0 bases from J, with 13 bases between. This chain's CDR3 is CASSLGSTRSSGNTIYF. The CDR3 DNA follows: TGCGCCAGCAGCTTGGGCAGTACCCGCTCCTCTGGAAACACCATATATTTT.

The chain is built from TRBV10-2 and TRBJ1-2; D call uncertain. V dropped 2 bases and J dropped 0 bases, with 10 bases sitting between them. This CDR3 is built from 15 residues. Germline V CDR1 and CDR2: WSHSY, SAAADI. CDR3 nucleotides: TGCGCCAGCAGTGAGAACGGGAGAACTAACTATGGCTACACCTTC. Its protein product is CASSENGRTNYGYTF.

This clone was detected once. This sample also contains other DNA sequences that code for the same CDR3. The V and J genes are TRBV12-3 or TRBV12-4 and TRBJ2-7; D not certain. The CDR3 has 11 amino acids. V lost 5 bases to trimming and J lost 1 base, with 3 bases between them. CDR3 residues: CASSPSYEQYF. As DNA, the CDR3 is TGTGCCAGCAGTCCGTCCTACGAGCAGTACTTC.

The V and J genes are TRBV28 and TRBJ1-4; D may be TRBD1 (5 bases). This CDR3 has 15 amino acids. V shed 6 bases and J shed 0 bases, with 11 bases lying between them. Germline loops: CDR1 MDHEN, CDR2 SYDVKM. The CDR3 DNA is TGTGCCAGCAGCGACGGGGGGTCAACTAATGAAAAACTGTTTTTT. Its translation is CASSDGGSTNEKLFF.

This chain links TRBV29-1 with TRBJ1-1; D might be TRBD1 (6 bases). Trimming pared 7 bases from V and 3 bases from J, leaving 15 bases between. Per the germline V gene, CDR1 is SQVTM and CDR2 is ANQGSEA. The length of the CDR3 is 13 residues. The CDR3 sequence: CSAGAGWYTEAFF. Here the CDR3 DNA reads TGCAGCGCGGGGGCAGGGTGGTACACTGAAGCTTTCTTT.

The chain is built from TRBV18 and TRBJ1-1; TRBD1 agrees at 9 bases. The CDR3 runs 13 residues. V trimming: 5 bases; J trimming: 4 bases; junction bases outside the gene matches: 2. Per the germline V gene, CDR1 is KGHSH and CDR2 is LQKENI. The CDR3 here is CASSVTGGTEAFF. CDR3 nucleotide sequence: TGTGCCAGCTCAGTGACAGGGGGCACTGAAGCTTTCTTT.

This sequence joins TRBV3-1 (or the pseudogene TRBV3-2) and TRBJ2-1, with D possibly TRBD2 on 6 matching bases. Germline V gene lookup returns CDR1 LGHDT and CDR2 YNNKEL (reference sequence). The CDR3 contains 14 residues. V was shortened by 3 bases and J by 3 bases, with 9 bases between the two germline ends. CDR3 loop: CASSQEGNYNEQFF. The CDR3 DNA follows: TGTGCCAGCAGCCAGGAGGGGAACTACAATGAGCAGTTCTTC.

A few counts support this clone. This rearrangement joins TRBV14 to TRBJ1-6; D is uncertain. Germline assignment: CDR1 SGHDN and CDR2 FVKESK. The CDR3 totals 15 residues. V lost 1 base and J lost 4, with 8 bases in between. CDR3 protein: CASSQGQRYNSPLHF. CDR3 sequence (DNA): TGTGCCAGCAGCCAAGGTCAGAGGTATAATTCACCCCTCCACTTT.

CDR3 sequence: CASSLGLVYGYTF. The CDR3 DNA reads as TGTGCCAGCAGCTTGGGATTAGTCTATGGCTACACCTTC. V is TRBV5-8 and J is TRBJ1-2; D call uncertain. Per the germline V gene, CDR1 is SGHTS and CDR2 is YDEGEE. Trimming took off 0 bases at V and 4 bases at J, with 7 bases between the two ends. CDR3 size: 13 residues.

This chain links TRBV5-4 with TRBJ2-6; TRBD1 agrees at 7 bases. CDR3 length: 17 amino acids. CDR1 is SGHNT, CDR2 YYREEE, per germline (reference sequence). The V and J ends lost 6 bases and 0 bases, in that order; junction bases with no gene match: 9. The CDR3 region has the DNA TGTGCCAGCAAACCCTGGACAGGACTCTCTGGGGCCAACGTCCTGACTTTC. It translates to CASKPWTGLSGANVLTF.

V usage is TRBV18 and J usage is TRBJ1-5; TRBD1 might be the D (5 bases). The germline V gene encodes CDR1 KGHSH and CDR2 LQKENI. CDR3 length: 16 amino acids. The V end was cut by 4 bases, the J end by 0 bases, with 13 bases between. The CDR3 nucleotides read TGTGCCAGCTCACTTTCCCAGGGATTTAGCAATCAGCCCCAGCATTTT. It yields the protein CASSLSQGFSNQPQHF.

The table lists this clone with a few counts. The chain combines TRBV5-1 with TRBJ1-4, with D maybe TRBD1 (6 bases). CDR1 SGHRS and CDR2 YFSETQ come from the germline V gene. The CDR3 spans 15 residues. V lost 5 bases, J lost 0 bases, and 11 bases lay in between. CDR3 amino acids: CASRTQGATNEKLFF. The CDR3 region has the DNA TGCGCCAGCAGGACACAGGGTGCAACTAATGAAAAACTGTTTTTT.

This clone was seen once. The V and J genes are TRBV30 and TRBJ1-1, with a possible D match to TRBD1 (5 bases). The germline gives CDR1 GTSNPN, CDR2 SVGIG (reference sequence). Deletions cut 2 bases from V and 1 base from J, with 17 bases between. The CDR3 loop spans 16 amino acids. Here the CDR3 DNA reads TGTGCCTGGAGTATTGCCGGGGGTCAGCGGAACACTGAAGCTTTCTTT. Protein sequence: CAWSIAGGQRNTEAFF.

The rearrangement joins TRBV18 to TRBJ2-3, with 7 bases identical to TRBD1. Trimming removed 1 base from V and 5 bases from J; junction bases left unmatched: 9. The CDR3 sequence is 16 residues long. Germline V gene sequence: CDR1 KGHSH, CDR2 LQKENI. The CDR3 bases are TGTGCCAGCTCACCACAGAGGGGGCGCGGAGGAGATACGCAGTATTTT. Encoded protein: CASSPQRGRGGDTQYF.

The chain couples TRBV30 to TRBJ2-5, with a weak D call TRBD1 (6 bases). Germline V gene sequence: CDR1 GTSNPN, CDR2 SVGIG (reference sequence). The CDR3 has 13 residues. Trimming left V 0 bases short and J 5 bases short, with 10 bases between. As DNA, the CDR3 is TGTGCCTGGAGTGTACTGGGGGCGGAGACCCAGTACTTC. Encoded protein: CAWSVLGAETQYF.

The CDR3 DNA is TGTGCCAGCAGCCAACGAGCGGGGGACTCCTACGAGCAGTACTTC. This sequence encodes CASSQRAGDSYEQYF. The V call is TRBV4-2, the J call TRBJ2-7; 8 nucleotides line up with TRBD2. The length of the CDR3 is 15 residues. The V gene's germline CDR1 is LGHNA and CDR2 YNFKEQ. Unmatched junction bases numbered 3, after V lost 2 bases and J lost 0 bases.

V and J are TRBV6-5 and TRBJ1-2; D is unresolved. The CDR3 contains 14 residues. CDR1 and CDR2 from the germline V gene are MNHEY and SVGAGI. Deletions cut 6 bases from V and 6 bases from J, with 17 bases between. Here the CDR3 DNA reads TGTGCCAGCAGCTTCACACCCCGTATGAATGGCTACACCTTC. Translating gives CASSFTPRMNGYTF.

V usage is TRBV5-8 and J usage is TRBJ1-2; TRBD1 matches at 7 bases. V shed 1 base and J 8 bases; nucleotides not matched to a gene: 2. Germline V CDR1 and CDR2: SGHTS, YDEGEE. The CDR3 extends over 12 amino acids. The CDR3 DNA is TGTGCCAGCAGCTTGACAGGGGCAGGCTACACCTTC. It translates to CASSLTGAGYTF.

The CDR3 nucleotides read TGTGCCAGCAGTTACTCGATTGGTAGCCCCGGGGAGCTGTTTTTT. This codes for CASSYSIGSPGELFF. The chain has TRBV6-5 and TRBJ2-2; D gene unclear. V was pared by 0 bases and J by 6 bases, with 11 bases between. The CDR3 has 15 amino acids. Germline-derived CDR1 and CDR2 are MNHEY and SVGAGI.

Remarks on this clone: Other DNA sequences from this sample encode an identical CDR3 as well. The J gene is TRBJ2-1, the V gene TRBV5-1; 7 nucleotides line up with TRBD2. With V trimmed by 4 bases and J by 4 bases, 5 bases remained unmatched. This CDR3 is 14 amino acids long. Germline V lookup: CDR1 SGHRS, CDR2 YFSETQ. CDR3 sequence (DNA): TGCGCCAGCAGCCGGGGAGGGACTTACAATGAGCAGTTCTTC. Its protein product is CASSRGGTYNEQFF.

The CDR3 DNA is TGTGCCAGCACCCCAGGCGCAAAAGAGACCCAGTACTTC. Its protein is CASTPGAKETQYF. This chain joins TRBV5-6 and TRBJ2-5; D is undetermined. Per the germline V gene, CDR1 is SGHDT and CDR2 is YYEEEE. The germline V and J ends were trimmed by 6 bases and 3 bases, with 12 bases remaining between them. This CDR3 spans 13 amino acids.

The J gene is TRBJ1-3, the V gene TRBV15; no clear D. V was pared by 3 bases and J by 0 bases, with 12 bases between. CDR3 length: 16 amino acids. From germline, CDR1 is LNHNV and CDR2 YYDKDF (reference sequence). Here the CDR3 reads CATSSISGFSGNTIYF. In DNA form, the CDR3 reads TGTGCCACCAGCAGTATTTCGGGGTTCTCTGGAAACACCATATATTTT.

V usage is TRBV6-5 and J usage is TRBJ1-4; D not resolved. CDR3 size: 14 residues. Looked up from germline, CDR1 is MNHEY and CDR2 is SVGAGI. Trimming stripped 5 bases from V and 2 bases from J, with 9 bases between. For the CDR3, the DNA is TGTGCCAGCAGTCCCACCTACACTAATGAAAAACTGTTTTTT. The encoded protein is CASSPTYTNEKLFF.

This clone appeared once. CDR3 sequence (DNA): TGTGCCAGCAGTTACCCCGCGTCGGGGGGTGGTGAGACCCAGTACTTC. Residues: CASSYPASGGGETQYF. This rearrangement joins TRBV6-5 to TRBJ2-5, with TRBD2 matching over 7 bases. V trimming: 2 bases; J trimming: 5 bases; junction bases outside the gene matches: 11. The CDR3 sequence is 16 residues long. CDR1 is MNHEY and CDR2 is SVGAGI in the germline V gene.

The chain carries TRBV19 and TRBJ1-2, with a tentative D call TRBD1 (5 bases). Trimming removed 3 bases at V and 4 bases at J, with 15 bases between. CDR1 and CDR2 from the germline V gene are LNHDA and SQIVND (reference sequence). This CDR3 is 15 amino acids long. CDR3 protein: CASSIRPTRGYGYTF. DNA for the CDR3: TGTGCCAGTAGTATTCGCCCCACAAGGGGCTATGGCTACACCTTC.

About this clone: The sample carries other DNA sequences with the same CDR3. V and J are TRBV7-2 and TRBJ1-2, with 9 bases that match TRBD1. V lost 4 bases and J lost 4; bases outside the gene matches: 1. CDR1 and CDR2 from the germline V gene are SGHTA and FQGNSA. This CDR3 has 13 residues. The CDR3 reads CASSSTGGYGYTF. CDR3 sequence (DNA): TGTGCCAGCAGCTCGACAGGGGGCTATGGCTACACCTTC. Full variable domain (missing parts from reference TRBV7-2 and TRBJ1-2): GAGVSQSPSNKVTEKGKDVELRCDPISGHTALYWYRQSLGQGLEFLIYFQGNSAPDKSGLPSDRFSAERTGGSVSTLTIQRTQQEDSAVYLCASSSTGGYGYTFGSGTRLTVV.

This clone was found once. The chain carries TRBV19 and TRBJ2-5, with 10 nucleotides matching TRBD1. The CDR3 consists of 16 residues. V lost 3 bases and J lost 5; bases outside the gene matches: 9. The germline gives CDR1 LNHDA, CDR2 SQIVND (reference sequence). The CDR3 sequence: CASSIGDRGAGETQYF. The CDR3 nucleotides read TGTGCCAGTAGTATCGGGGACAGGGGAGCAGGGGAGACCCAGTACTTC.